This is a list of T cell receptor beta chains from one sample in a study of cytomegalovirus exposure and HLA in healthy donors. This table comes from immunoSEQ multiplex PCR, and its TCRdb copy is limited to in-frame clones, with some not included. The sample includes roughly 72,000 clones, 74% of them seen just once. Sequencing input: PBMCs. The receptor source for this set is a human donor in good health. CDR3s include the opening cysteine and the closing phenylalanine or tryptophan. D genes are given only for firm matches. Rows may omit the clone size; those that give it use once, few, many or a size class.

abundance	v_gene	d_gene	j_gene	CDR3aa	CDR3nt
NA	TRBV5-8	TRBD1	TRBJ1-2	CASSRDRDGYTF	TGTGCCAGCAGCAGAGACAGGGATGGCTACACCTTC
NA	TRBV30	NA	TRBJ2-3	CAWSVGATDTQYF	TGTGCCTGGAGTGTAGGGGCCACAGATACGCAGTATTTT
NA	TRBV10-3	NA	TRBJ1-3	CAIGDQGDGNTIYF	TGTGCCATCGGCGACCAGGGTGATGGAAACACCATATATTTT
few	TRBV9	NA	TRBJ1-2	CASSVAQRANYGYTF	TGTGCCAGCAGCGTAGCCCAGCGTGCTAACTATGGCTACACCTTC
NA	TRBV27	TRBD1	TRBJ2-7	CASSSIDRARYEQYF	TGTGCCAGCAGTTCTATAGACAGGGCACGGTACGAGCAGTACTTC
NA	TRBV2	TRBD1	TRBJ1-1	CASSLAGQSNTEAFF	TGTGCCAGCAGCCTTGCGGGACAGTCGAACACTGAAGCTTTCTTT
NA	TRBV28	TRBD1	TRBJ1-2	CASSTTGGDYGYTF	TGTGCCAGCAGTACGACAGGGGGGGACTATGGCTACACCTTC
NA	TRBV19	TRBD1	TRBJ2-5	CASCSPRRDRGKTQYF	TGTGCCAGTTGTAGCCCGCGGCGGGACAGGGGAAAGACCCAGTACTTC
NA	TRBV7-8	TRBD1	TRBJ2-1	CASSPRGTYNEQFF	TGTGCCAGCAGCCCCAGGGGGACCTACAATGAGCAGTTCTTC
NA	TRBV9	TRBD1	TRBJ1-1	CASSAGQGRHTEAFF	TGTGCCAGCAGCGCAGGACAGGGGAGGCACACTGAAGCTTTCTTT
NA	TRBV6-5	NA	TRBJ1-3	CASRKKPTGGNTIYF	TGTGCCAGCAGAAAAAAACCTACGGGAGGAAACACCATATATTTT
NA	TRBV4-1	NA	TRBJ1-2	CASSQDDPAGGGYTF	TGCGCCAGCAGCCAAGACGACCCCGCCGGGGGAGGCTACACCTTC
NA	TRBV5-5	TRBD1	TRBJ2-5	CASSTSGTDIETQYF	TGTGCCAGCAGCACGTCCGGGACAGACATAGAGACCCAGTACTTC
NA	TRBV30	NA	TRBJ2-5	CAWRAPGTQETQYF	TGTGCCTGGAGGGCTCCGGGAACTCAAGAGACCCAGTACTTC
few	TRBV19	TRBD1	TRBJ1-1	CASSISGGAEAFF	TGTGCCAGTAGTATTTCAGGGGGAGCTGAAGCTTTCTTT
NA	TRBV6-5	NA	TRBJ1-2	CASSPQGNGYTF	TGTGCCAGCAGTCCACAGGGAAATGGCTACACCTTC
NA	TRBV7-7	TRBD1	TRBJ1-4	CASSLMSGGGIVEKLFF	TGTGCTAGCAGCTTAATGTCAGGGGGCGGAATAGTAGAAAAACTGTTTTTT
NA	TRBV7-9	TRBD1	TRBJ2-7	CASSPGQAPYEQYF	TGTGCCAGCAGCCCGGGACAGGCACCCTACGAGCAGTACTTC
NA	TRBV5-1	TRBD1	TRBJ1-2	CASSWGSGTGGSGYTF	TGCGCCAGCAGCTGGGGATCCGGGACAGGGGGCAGTGGCTACACCTTC
NA	TRBV11-2	NA	TRBJ1-5	CASSLGPGGNQPQHF	TGTGCCAGCAGCTTAGGCCCAGGGGGCAATCAGCCCCAGCATTTT
NA	TRBV6-6	TRBD1	TRBJ1-1	CASSYPTGGVTEAFF	TGTGCCAGCAGTTACCCAACAGGGGGCGTCACTGAAGCTTTCTTT
NA	TRBV5-4	NA	TRBJ1-2	CASNNRERYYGYTF	TGTGCCAGCAATAACCGGGAGAGGTACTATGGCTACACCTTC
NA	TRBV5-1	NA	TRBJ2-5	CASSSLGAVQETQYF	TGCGCCAGCAGCTCTCTAGGGGCCGTCCAAGAGACCCAGTACTTC
NA	TRBV9	TRBD2	TRBJ2-3	CASMSGRAGTDTQYF	TGTGCCAGCATGAGCGGGAGGGCCGGCACAGATACGCAGTATTTT
NA	TRBV6-1	NA	TRBJ2-2	CASSERAGYTGELFF	TGTGCCAGCAGTGAAAGGGCGGGGTACACCGGGGAGCTGTTTTTT
NA	TRBV9	TRBD2	TRBJ2-5	CASSAGLAGAETQYF	TGTGCCAGCAGCGCGGGACTAGCGGGAGCAGAGACCCAGTACTTC
NA	TRBV30	TRBD1	TRBJ2-5	CAWSYGQGGQETQYF	TGTGCCTGGAGTTATGGACAGGGGGGACAAGAGACCCAGTACTTC
few	TRBV15	NA	TRBJ1-2	CATSEGGGDGYGYTF	TGTGCCACCAGCGAGGGGGGGGGTGATGGCTATGGCTACACCTTC
NA	TRBV5-8	TRBD1	TRBJ2-7	CASSVTGSGYEQYF	TGTGCCAGCAGCGTGACAGGGTCGGGATACGAGCAGTACTTC
NA	TRBV5-1	TRBD1	TRBJ2-5	CASSPSTGGKETQYF	TGCGCCAGCAGTCCTAGTACAGGGGGTAAAGAGACCCAGTACTTC
NA	TRBV5-4	TRBD1	TRBJ2-1	CASSLGTGFRNEQFF	TGTGCCAGCAGCCTCGGGACAGGGTTTAGGAATGAGCAGTTCTTC
NA	TRBV29-1	NA	TRBJ2-7	CSVEWARVPYEQYF	TGCAGCGTTGAATGGGCCAGAGTACCCTACGAGCAGTACTTC
NA	TRBV6-1	NA	TRBJ2-7	CASSVSLGEQYF	TGTGCCAGCAGTGTCTCACTAGGGGAGCAGTACTTC
NA	TRBV5-1	TRBD1	TRBJ2-1	CASSSGQAEQFF	TGCGCCAGCAGCTCTGGACAGGCTGAGCAGTTCTTC
NA	TRBV25-1	NA	TRBJ1-2	CASSEYSGSNYGYTF	TGTGCCAGCAGTGAATATTCAGGCTCTAACTATGGCTACACCTTC
NA	TRBV27	TRBD1	TRBJ2-3	CASSLRQGADTQYF	TGTGCCAGCAGTCTCCGACAGGGGGCAGATACGCAGTATTTT
NA	TRBV5-6	NA	TRBJ2-7	CASSLDSRPYEQYF	TGTGCCAGCAGCTTGGACAGCCGACCCTACGAGCAGTACTTC
NA	TRBV25-1	NA	TRBJ2-3	CASSEKTPAGKQYF	TGTGCCAGCAGTGAAAAAACCCCCGCGGGGAAGCAGTATTTT
NA	TRBV10-1	TRBD1	TRBJ2-1	CASSDSGQTFSYNEQFF	TGCGCCAGCAGTGACTCGGGACAGACTTTTAGTTACAATGAGCAGTTCTTC
NA	TRBV7-6	TRBD1	TRBJ1-5	CASSAGQGGQPQHF	TGTGCCAGCAGCGCTGGACAGGGTGGGCAGCCCCAGCATTTT
once	TRBV5-1	NA	TRBJ1-5	CASSLVPDQPQHF	TGCGCCAGCAGCTTGGTACCGGATCAGCCCCAGCATTTT
NA	TRBV5-8	TRBD1	TRBJ2-2	CASSYRGRGTGELFF	TGTGCCAGCAGCTACAGGGGGCGCGGCACCGGGGAGCTGTTTTTT
few	TRBV28	TRBD2	TRBJ2-7	CASRLAVNPYEQYF	TGTGCCAGCAGACTAGCGGTAAACCCCTACGAGCAGTACTTC
NA	TRBV6-5	TRBD1	TRBJ1-1	CASSILRGTTEAFF	TGTGCCAGCAGTATCCTCAGGGGGACCACTGAAGCTTTCTTT
once	TRBV15	TRBD1	TRBJ2-7	CATSRRTGNEQYF	TGTGCCACCAGCAGGCGGACAGGAAACGAGCAGTACTTC
NA	TRBV29-1	NA	TRBJ1-2	CSASNYTYGYTF	TGCAGCGCTAGTAATTACACCTATGGCTACACCTTC
NA	TRBV9	TRBD1	TRBJ1-1	CASSKGGAEGTEAFF	TGTGCCAGCAGCAAAGGGGGCGCCGAGGGGACTGAAGCTTTCTTT
once	TRBV29-1	NA	TRBJ2-7	CSVEGKDAEAEQYF	TGCAGCGTTGAAGGGAAAGACGCCGAGGCCGAGCAGTACTTC
NA	TRBV13	NA	TRBJ2-7	CASGTRFYEQYF	TGTGCCAGCGGGACTCGCTTCTACGAGCAGTACTTC
NA	TRBV15	NA	TRBJ2-5	CATSRDRAQETQYF	TGTGCCACCAGCAGAGACAGGGCCCAAGAGACCCAGTACTTC
NA	TRBV5-1	NA	TRBJ1-4	CASSQITGSVREKLFF	TGCGCCAGCAGCCAGATTACAGGGAGTGTTCGGGAAAAACTGTTTTTT
NA	TRBV4-1	TRBD1	TRBJ1-2	CASSPRTGGNYGYTF	TGCGCCAGCAGCCCTCGGACAGGGGGGAACTATGGCTACACCTTC
once	TRBV29-1	NA	TRBJ1-1	CSVRAANTEAFF	TGCAGCGTGCGGGCAGCGAACACTGAAGCTTTCTTT